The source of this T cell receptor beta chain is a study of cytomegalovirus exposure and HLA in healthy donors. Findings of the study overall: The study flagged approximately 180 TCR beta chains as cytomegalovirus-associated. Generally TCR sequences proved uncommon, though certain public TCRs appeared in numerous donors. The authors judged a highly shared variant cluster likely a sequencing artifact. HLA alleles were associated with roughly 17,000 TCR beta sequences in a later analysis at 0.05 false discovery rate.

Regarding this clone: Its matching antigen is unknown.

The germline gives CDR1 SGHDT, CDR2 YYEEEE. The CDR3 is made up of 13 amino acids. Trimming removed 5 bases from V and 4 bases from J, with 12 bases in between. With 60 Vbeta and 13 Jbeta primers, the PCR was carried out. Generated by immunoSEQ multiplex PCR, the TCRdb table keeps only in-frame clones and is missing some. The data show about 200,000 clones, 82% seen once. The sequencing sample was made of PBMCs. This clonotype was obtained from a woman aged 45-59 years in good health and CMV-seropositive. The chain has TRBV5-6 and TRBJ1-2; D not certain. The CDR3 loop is CASSTWAGYGYTF. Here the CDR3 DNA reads TGTGCCAGCAGTACATGGGCAGGCTATGGCTACACCTTC.